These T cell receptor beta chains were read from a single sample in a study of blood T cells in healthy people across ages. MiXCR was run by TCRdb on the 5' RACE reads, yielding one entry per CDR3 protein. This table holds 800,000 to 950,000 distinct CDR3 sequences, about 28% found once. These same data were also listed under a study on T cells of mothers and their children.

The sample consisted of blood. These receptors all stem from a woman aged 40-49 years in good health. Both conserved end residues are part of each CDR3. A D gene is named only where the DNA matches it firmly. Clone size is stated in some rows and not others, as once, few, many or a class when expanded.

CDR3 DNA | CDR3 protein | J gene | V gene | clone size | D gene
TGTGCCAGTAGTTCTGAAGAGGACAGAGAATCCTACGAGCAGTACTTC | CASSSEEDRESYEQYF | TRBJ2-7 | TRBV19 | - | -
TGTGCCAGCAGCTCGCCTCGGGGTCCGTTAGCCAAAAACATTCAGTACTTC | CASSSPRGPLAKNIQYF | TRBJ2-4 | TRBV11-2 | many | -
TGTGCCAGCACAAGCGGGACAGGGCATTACGAGCAGTACTTC | CASTSGTGHYEQYF | TRBJ2-7 | TRBV2 | - | TRBD1
TGTGCCAGCAGCCACTTACAGTACAATCAGCCCCAGCATTTT | CASSHLQYNQPQHF | TRBJ1-5 | TRBV3-1 | - | -
TGCAGCCTGTTCGGTTCCCCCTATGGCTACACCTTC | CSLFGSPYGYTF | TRBJ1-2 | TRBV29-1 | - | -
TGTGCCACCAGCATAGGACAGAATTATGGCTACACCTTC | CATSIGQNYGYTF | TRBJ1-2 | TRBV15 | many | -
TGTGCCTGGAGGGACAGCCTAGCGAGCGCAGATACGCAGTATTTT | CAWRDSLASADTQYF | TRBJ2-3 | TRBV30 | - | -
TGTGCTAGCAGCTCGAACCCCGGAGATGAGCAGTTCTTC | CASSSNPGDEQFF | TRBJ2-1 | TRBV7-7 | - | -
TGCAGTGCTAGGGATCCCGGGGGTTTAAATCAGCCCCAGCATTTT | CSARDPGGLNQPQHF | TRBJ1-5 | TRBV20-1 | few | -
TGTGCCAGCAGATCTGGACAGGGGTGGGCTGAGCAGTTCTTC | CASRSGQGWAEQFF | TRBJ2-1 | TRBV7-2 | many | TRBD1
TGTGCCAGCAGCCGGGGGCTAGGGGAAATGACCGGGGAGCTGTTTTTT | CASSRGLGEMTGELFF | TRBJ2-2 | TRBV6-6 | - | -
TGTGCCAGCGCGACTTACTCTAGCGGGGGCACAGATACGCAGTATTTT | CASATYSSGGTDTQYF | TRBJ2-3 | TRBV27 | - | TRBD2
TGTGCCAGCAGTTTAAAGGGGAACTCCTACAATGAGCAGTTCTTC | CASSLKGNSYNEQFF | TRBJ2-1 | TRBV12-3/TRBV12-4 | many | -
TGCGCCAGCAGCCCGTGGGAAGGGGGCCTTGGAGGCTACACCTTC | CASSPWEGGLGGYTF | TRBJ1-2 | TRBV4-1 | many | TRBD1
TGCGCCAGCAGCTTCGGGACAGGGGTCAGGGATGAGCAGTTCTTC | CASSFGTGVRDEQFF | TRBJ2-1 | TRBV5-1 | - | TRBD1
TGCAGTGCCAGCGGGTCCGGGGAAAAACTGTTTTTT | CSASGSGEKLFF | TRBJ1-4 | TRBV20-1 | - | -
TGTGCCAGCAGTTTAGATAACAGGGGGGCTGGGGCCAACGTCCTGACTTTC | CASSLDNRGAGANVLTF | TRBJ2-6 | TRBV12-3/TRBV12-4 | few | TRBD1
TGTGCCAGCAGCTCGACGCTTATGAACACTGAAGCTTTCTTT | CASSSTLMNTEAFF | TRBJ1-1 | TRBV7-2 | few | -
TGCGCCGGCAGCTTCGCCGGGCCGAACACCGGGGAGCTGTTTTTT | CAGSFAGPNTGELFF | TRBJ2-2 | TRBV5-1 | - | -
TGCGTTGCGTCTGGCTACACCTTC | CVASGYTF | TRBJ1-2 | TRBV20-1 | - | -
TGTGCTAGCAGCTCTGGGGACGAGTCCTACAATGAGCAGTTCTTC | CASSSGDESYNEQFF | TRBJ2-1 | TRBV7-7 | - | -
TGTGCCACCAGTGATCAGAGACAGGGTGATGGGACTGAAGCTTTCTTT | CATSDQRQGDGTEAFF | TRBJ1-1 | TRBV24-1 | few | TRBD1
TGTGCCAGCAGCTTGGCTGCTAGCGGGGGGGCCTGGTTCTTC | CASSLAASGGAWFF | TRBJ2-1 | TRBV5-6 | once | TRBD2
TGTGCCAGCAGCCAGACAGGGGATGGCTACACCTTC | CASSQTGDGYTF | TRBJ1-2 | TRBV6-5 | few | TRBD1
TGTGCCAGCAGCCAGGGGGGCTCGATGTCATCTGAAGCTTTCTTT | CASSQGGSMSSEAFF | TRBJ1-1 | TRBV12-3/TRBV12-4 | - | TRBD1
TGTGCCAGCAGTCCCCCGAAGGCAGCCGGGACACCCCTCCACTTT | CASSPPKAAGTPLHF | TRBJ1-6 | TRBV6-5 | many | -
TGCGCCAGCAGCCATGTGTTTGATGAAAACACTGAAGCTTTCTTT | CASSHVFDENTEAFF | TRBJ1-1 | TRBV4-1 | few | -
TGCAGTGCCCCAGGGAAGGGGGCCAAAAACATTCAGTACTTC | CSAPGKGAKNIQYF | TRBJ2-4 | TRBV20-1 | - | -
TGTGCCAGCAGTGTGTGGGGACAGGCGAACTATGGCTACACCTTC | CASSVWGQANYGYTF | TRBJ1-2 | TRBV2 | - | TRBD1
TGCAGCGTTGAAGACGGACAAACCTATGGCTACACCTTC | CSVEDGQTYGYTF | TRBJ1-2 | TRBV29-1 | few | -
TGCGCCAGCAGCTTTCCGGGACTAGCTTCTGAGAGCTCCTACAATGAGCAGTTCTTC | CASSFPGLASESSYNEQFF | TRBJ2-1 | TRBV5-1 | - | TRBD2
TGTGCCAGCAGCACCGGGACAGGATTCTACGAGCAGTACTTC | CASSTGTGFYEQYF | TRBJ2-7 | TRBV2 | few | TRBD1
TGCAGTGCTAGAGTTAGGGGGACCCTTGAAAACATTCAGTACTTC | CSARVRGTLENIQYF | TRBJ2-4 | TRBV20-1 | - | -
TGCGCCAGCAGCCCGGGCACAGGGGCCAAAGAGACCCAGTACTTC | CASSPGTGAKETQYF | TRBJ2-5 | TRBV5-1 | few | TRBD1
TGCAGTGCTAGAGATTTCCGAGACCTAGGAAAGGATACGCAGTATTTT | CSARDFRDLGKDTQYF | TRBJ2-3 | TRBV20-1 | - | -
TGTGCCAGCAGTTTAAGGGGGAGTATGGAAAAGAAACTGTTTTTT | CASSLRGSMEKKLFF | TRBJ1-4 | TRBV28 | - | -
TGTGCTAGCAGCTTAGGGACTAGCGGGAACACAGATACGCAGTATTTT | CASSLGTSGNTDTQYF | TRBJ2-3 | TRBV7-7 | few | TRBD2
TGCGCCAGCAGCTTGGCCGCGGGTCCGGGCACTGAAGCTTTCTTT | CASSLAAGPGTEAFF | TRBJ1-1 | TRBV5-1 | - | -
TGTGCCAGCAGCCTCGACAGGGGGCAAACAGATACGCAGTATTTT | CASSLDRGQTDTQYF | TRBJ2-3 | TRBV5-6 | few | TRBD1
TGCAGTGCTAGAGATGCTAGGATCTCCTACAATGAGCAGTTCTTC | CSARDARISYNEQFF | TRBJ2-1 | TRBV20-1 | - | -
TGTGCCAGCAGCTTAGAAGGTTGGGGATATAGCAATCAGCCCCAGCATTTT | CASSLEGWGYSNQPQHF | TRBJ1-5 | TRBV7-2 | - | -
TGCAGCGTTGGGGCAGGTGATGGCAATCAGCCCCAGCATTTT | CSVGAGDGNQPQHF | TRBJ1-5 | TRBV29-1 | - | -
TGCAGCGGGATGGACAGCTACGAGCAGTACTTC | CSGMDSYEQYF | TRBJ2-7 | TRBV29-1 | many | -
TGTGCCAGCGGCGTATTCGACAGCTACAATGAGCAGTTCTTC | CASGVFDSYNEQFF | TRBJ2-1 | TRBV9 | - | -
TGTGCCAGCAGTTCAACGATGGGACAGGATAAGCATTTT | CASSSTMGQDKHF | TRBJ1-5 | TRBV12-3/TRBV12-4 | few | TRBD1
TGTGCCAGCAGTTGGGCTCTAGCGTACGAGCAGTACTTC | CASSWALAYEQYF | TRBJ2-7 | TRBV27 | - | -
TGCAGCGCTCCCGGACAGGGGTCCCCGAACACTGAAGCTTTCTTT | CSAPGQGSPNTEAFF | TRBJ1-1 | TRBV29-1 | few | TRBD1
TGTGCCAGCAGTGACGGACAGGTCCAAGAGACCCAGTACTTC | CASSDGQVQETQYF | TRBJ2-5 | TRBV27 | - | TRBD1
TGCGCCAGCAGCCAAGAAACCCTAGCGGGGGGCGGGGAGCTGTTTTTT | CASSQETLAGGGELFF | TRBJ2-2 | TRBV4-3 | - | TRBD2
TGTGCCAGCAGCCGGGGGACAGTCCTCTCTGGGGCCAACGTCCTGACTTTC | CASSRGTVLSGANVLTF | TRBJ2-6 | TRBV3-1 | few | TRBD1
TGTGCCAACAGTTTATTGGAGGGGAGCACTGAAGCTTTCTTT | CANSLLEGSTEAFF | TRBJ1-1 | TRBV12-3/TRBV12-4 | - | -
TGTGCCACGGGGGGGAGTCAGGGGCCAGAGACCCAGTACTTC | CATGGSQGPETQYF | TRBJ2-5 | TRBV24-1 | few | -
TGCGCCAGCAGCGGACTAGGAGAAGGGACTGAAGCTTTCTTT | CASSGLGEGTEAFF | TRBJ1-1 | TRBV5-1 | few | -
TGCGCCAGCGCCGGCCTATCTGGGGCCAACGTCCTGACTTTC | CASAGLSGANVLTF | TRBJ2-6 | TRBV5-1 | - | -
TGCAGTGCCTCCCCGGGGGGAGGGGATACGCAGTATTTT | CSASPGGGDTQYF | TRBJ2-3 | TRBV20-1 | - | TRBD2